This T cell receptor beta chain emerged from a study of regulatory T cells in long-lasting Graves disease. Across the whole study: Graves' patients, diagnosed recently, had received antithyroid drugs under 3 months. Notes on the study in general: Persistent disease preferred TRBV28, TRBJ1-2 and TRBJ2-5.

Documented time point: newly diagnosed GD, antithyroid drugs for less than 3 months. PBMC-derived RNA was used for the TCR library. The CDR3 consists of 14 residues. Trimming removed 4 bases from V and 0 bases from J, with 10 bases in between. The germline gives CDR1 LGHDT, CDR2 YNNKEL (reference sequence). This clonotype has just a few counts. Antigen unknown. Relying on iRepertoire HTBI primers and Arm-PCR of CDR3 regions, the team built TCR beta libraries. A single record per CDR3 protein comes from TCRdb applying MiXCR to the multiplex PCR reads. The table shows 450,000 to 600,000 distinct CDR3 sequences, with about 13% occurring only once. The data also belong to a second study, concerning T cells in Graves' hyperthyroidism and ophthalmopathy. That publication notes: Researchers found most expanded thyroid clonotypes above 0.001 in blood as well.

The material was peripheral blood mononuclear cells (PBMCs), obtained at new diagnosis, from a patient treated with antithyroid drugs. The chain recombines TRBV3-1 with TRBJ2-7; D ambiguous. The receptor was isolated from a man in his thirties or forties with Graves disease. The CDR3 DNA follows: TGTGCCAGCAGCCCGTCAGCGTACTCCTACGAGCAGTACTTC. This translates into CASSPSAYSYEQYF.